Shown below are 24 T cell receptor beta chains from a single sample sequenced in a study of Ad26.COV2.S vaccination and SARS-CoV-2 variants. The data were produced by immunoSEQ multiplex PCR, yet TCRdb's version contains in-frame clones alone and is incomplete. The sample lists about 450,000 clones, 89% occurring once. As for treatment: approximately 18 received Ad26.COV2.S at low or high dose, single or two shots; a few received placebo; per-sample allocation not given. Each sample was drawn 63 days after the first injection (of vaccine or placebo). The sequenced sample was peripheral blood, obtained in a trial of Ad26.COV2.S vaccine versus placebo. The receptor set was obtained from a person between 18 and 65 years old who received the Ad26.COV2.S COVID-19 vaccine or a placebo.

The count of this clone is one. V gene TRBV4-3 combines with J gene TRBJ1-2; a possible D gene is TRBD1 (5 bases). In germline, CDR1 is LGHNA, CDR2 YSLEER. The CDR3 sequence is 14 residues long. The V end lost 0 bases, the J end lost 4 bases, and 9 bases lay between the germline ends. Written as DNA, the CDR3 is TGCGCCAGCAGCCAAGATAGAGGGACCTATGGCTACACCTTC. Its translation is CASSQDRGTYGYTF.

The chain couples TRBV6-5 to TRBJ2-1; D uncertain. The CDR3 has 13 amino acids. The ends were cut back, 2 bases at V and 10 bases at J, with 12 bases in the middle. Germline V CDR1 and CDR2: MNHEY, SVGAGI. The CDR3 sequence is CASSYLSRPEQFF. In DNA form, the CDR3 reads TGTGCCAGCAGTTACCTATCACGACCCGAGCAGTTCTTC.

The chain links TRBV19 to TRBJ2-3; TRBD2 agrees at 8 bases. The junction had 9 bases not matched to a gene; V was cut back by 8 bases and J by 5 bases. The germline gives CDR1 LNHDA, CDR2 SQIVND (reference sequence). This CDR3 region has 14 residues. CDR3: CASRESGGRDTQYF. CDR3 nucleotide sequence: TGTGCCAGTCGAGAGTCGGGGGGGCGAGATACGCAGTATTTT.

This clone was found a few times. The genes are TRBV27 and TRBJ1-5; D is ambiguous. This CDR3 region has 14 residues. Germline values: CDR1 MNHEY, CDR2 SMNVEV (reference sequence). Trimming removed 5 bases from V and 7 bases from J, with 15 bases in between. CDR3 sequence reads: CASSLGPNGQPQHF. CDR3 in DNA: TGTGCCAGCAGTCTCGGACCGAACGGGCAGCCCCAGCATTTT.

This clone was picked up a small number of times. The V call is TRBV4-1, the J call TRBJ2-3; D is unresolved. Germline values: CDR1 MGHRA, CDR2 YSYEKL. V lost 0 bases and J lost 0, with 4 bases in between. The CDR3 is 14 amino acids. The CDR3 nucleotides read TGCGCCAGCAGCCAAGATCACAGCACAGATACGCAGTATTTT. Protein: CASSQDHSTDTQYF.

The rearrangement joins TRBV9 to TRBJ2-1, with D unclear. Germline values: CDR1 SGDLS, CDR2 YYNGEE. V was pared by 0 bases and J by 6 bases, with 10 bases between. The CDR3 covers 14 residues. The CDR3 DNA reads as TGTGCCAGCAGCGTAGAACCTAACTTCAATGAGCAGTTCTTC. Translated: CASSVEPNFNEQFF.

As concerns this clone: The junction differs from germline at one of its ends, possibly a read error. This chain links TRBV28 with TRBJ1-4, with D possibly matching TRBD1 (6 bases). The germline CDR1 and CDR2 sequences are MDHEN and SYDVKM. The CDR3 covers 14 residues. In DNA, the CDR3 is TGTGCCAGCAATTTAGGGGGAACTAATGAAAAACTGTTTTTT. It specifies CASNLGGTNEKLFF. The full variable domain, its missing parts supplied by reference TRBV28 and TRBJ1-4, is DVKVTQSSRYLVKRTGEKVFLECVQDMDHENMFWYRQDPGLGLRLIYFSYDVKMKEKGDIPEGYSVSREKKERFSLILESASTNQTSMYLCASNLGGTNEKLFFGSGTQLSVL.

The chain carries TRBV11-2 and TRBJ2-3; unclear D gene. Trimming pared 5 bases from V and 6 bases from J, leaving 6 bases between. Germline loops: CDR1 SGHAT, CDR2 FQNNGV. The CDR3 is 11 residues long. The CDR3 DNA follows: TGTGCCAGCAGCCAACGGGATACGCAGTATTTT. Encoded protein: CASSQRDTQYF.

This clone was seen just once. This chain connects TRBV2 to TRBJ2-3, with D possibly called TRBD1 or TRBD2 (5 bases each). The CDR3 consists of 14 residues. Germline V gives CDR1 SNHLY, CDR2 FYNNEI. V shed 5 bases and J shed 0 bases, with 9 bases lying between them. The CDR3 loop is CASSRGESTDTQYF. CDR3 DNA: TGTGCCAGCAGTAGAGGGGAGAGCACAGATACGCAGTATTTT.

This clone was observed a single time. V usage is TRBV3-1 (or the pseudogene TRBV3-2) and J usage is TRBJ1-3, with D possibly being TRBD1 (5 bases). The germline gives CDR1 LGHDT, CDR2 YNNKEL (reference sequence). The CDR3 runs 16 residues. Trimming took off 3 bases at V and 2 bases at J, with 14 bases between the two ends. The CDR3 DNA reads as TGTGCCAGCAGCCAGTTTTTCCAGGGAGCTGGAAACACCATATATTTT. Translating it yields CASSQFFQGAGNTIYF.

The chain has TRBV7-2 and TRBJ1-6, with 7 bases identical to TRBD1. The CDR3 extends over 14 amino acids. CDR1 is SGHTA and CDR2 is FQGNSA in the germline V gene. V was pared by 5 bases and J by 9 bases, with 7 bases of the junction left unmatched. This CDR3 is CASSPSQGISPLHF. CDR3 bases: TGTGCCAGCAGCCCCTCACAGGGGATTTCACCCCTCCACTTT.

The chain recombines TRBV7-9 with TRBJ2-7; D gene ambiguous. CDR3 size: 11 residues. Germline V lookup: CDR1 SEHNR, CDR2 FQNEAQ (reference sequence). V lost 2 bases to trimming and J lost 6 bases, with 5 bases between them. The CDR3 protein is CASSLSREQYF. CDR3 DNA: TGTGCCAGCAGCTTAAGCCGCGAGCAGTACTTC. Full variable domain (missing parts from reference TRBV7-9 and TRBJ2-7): DTGVSQNPRHKITKRGQNVTFRCDPISEHNRLYWYRQTLGQGPEFLTYFQNEAQLEKSRLLSDRFSAERPKGSFSTLEIQRTEQGDSAMYLCASSLSREQYFGPGTRLTVT.

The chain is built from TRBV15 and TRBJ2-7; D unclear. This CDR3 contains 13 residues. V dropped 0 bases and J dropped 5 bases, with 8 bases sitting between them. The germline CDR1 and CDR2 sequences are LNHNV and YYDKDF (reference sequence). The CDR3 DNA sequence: TGTGCCACCAGCAGAGATGTTTACCACGAGCAGTACGTC. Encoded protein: CATSRDVYHEQYV.

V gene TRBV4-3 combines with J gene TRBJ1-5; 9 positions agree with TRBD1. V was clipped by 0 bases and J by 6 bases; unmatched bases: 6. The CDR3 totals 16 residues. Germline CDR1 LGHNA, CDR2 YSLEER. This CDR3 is CASSQDWDRAGQPQHF. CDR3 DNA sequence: TGCGCCAGCAGCCAAGATTGGGACAGGGCTGGTCAGCCCCAGCATTTT.

CDR3 region: CASGLGEDQPQHF. The CDR3 bases are TGTGCTAGTGGTTTGGGGGAGGATCAGCCCCAGCATTTT. J is TRBJ1-5 and V is TRBV12-5; D is uncertain. V was clipped by 1 base and J by 5 bases, with 6 bases between them. This CDR3 has 13 residues. Looked up from germline, CDR1 is LGHNT and CDR2 is FRNRAP.

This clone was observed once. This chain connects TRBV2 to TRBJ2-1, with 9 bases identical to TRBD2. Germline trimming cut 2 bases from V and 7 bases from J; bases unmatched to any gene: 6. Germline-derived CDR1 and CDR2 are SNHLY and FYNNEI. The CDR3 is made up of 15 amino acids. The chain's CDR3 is CASSEIGGGANEQFF. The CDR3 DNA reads TGTGCCAGCAGTGAAATTGGCGGGGGGGCAAATGAGCAGTTCTTC.

The CDR3 is CATSRDLGPYEQYV. The CDR3 DNA reads TGTGCCACCAGCAGAGATCTGGGACCCTACGAGCAGTACGTC. The genes are TRBV15 and TRBJ2-7; D is possibly TRBD1 or TRBD2 (5 bases each). This CDR3 spans 14 amino acids. V lost 0 bases and J 2 bases, leaving 8 bases between the germline ends. Germline values: CDR1 LNHNV, CDR2 YYDKDF (reference sequence).

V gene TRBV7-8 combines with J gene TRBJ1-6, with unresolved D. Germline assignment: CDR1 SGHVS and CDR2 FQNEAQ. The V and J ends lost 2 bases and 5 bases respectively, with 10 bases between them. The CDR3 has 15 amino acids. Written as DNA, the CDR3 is TGTGCCAGCAGCTTACAGCACCAGAATAATTCACCCCTCCACTTT. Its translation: CASSLQHQNNSPLHF. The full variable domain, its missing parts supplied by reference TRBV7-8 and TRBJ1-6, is GAGVSQSPRYKVAKRGQDVALRCDPISGHVSLFWYQQALGQGPEFLTYFQNEAQLDKSGLPSDRFFAERPEGSVSTLKIQRTQQEDSAVYLCASSLQHQNNSPLHFGNGTRLTVT.

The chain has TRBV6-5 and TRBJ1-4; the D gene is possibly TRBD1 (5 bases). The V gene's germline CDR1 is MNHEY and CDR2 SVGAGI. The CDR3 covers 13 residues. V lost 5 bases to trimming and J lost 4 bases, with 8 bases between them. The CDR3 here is CASSRQRNEKLFF. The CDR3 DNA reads TGTGCCAGCAGTCGACAGCGTAATGAAAAACTGTTTTTT.

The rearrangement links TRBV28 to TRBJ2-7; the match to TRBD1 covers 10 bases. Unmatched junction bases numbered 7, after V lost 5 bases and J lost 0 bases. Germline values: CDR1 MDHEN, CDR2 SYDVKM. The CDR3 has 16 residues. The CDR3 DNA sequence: TGTGCCAGCAGTCCGGGGACAGGGGCGAGCTCCTACGAGCAGTACGTC. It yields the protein CASSPGTGASSYEQYV.

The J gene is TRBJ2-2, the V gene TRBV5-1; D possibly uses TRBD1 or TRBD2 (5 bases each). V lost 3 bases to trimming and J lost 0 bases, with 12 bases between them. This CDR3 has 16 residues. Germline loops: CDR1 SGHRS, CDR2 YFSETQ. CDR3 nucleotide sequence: TGCGCCAGCAGCTCAAACCGGGACCCGAACACCGGGGAGCTGTTTTTT. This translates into CASSSNRDPNTGELFF.

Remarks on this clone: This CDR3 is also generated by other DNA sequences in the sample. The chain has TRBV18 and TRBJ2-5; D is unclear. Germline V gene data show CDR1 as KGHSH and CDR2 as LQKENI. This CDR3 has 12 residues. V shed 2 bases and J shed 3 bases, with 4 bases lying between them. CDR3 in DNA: TGTGCCAGCTCACCAAGAGAAGAGACCCAGTACTTC. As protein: CASSPREETQYF.

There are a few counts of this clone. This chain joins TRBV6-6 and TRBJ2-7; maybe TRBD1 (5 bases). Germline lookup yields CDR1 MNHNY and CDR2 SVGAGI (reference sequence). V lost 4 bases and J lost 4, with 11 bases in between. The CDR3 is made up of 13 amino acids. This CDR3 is CASSSQGAYEQYF. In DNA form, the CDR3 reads TGTGCCAGCAGTTCCCAGGGCGCTTACGAGCAGTACTTC.

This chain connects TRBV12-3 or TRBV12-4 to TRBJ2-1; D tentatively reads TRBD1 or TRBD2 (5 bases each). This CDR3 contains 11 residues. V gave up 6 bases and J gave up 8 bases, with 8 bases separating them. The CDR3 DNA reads TGTGCCAGCAGCTCGGGGCATGAGCAGTTCTTC. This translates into CASSSGHEQFF.